A selection of T cell receptor beta chains follows, all from one sample in a study of cytomegalovirus exposure and HLA in healthy donors. Method: immunoSEQ multiplex PCR; TCRdb's copy keeps in-frame clones and lacks some. The sample has 90,000 to 150,000 clones; more than 75% are singletons. The sample consisted of PBMCs. The receptors originated from a woman in her 30s in good health and CMV-seronegative. Each CDR3 is given with its conserved first and last residue. The D gene is left open where the match is weak. Clone sizes are given selectively: once, few, many, or a class where the clone is expanded.

CDR3nt | CDR3aa | j_gene | v_gene | abundance | d_gene
TGTGCCAGCAGCGGACCGCTCCCGGGTAGCGGGGGGGCTGAAGATACGCAGTATTTT | CASSGPLPGSGGAEDTQYF | TRBJ2-3 | TRBV9 | once | TRBD2
TGTGCCAGCAGAGTTGGCGGGGGGGCCTCCTACAATGAGCAGTTCTTC | CASRVGGGASYNEQFF | TRBJ2-1 | TRBV5-4 | few | TRBD2
TGTGCCAGCAGCTTTTGGACAGGGCGAGCGAATGAGCAGTTCTTC | CASSFWTGRANEQFF | TRBJ2-1 | TRBV7-8 | . | TRBD1
TGTGCCAGCGGAGACCAGGGCACTGAAGCTTTCTTT | CASGDQGTEAFF | TRBJ1-1 | TRBV6-5 | . | .
TGCGCCAGCAGCTTGGCCACTGTGACAGATACGCAGTATTTT | CASSLATVTDTQYF | TRBJ2-3 | TRBV5-1 | . | .
TGTGCCAGCAGCCCGCGGGGGGGCCGGTGGAATGAGCAGTTCTTC | CASSPRGGRWNEQFF | TRBJ2-1 | TRBV7-2 | . | TRBD2
TGTGCCAGCAGCTTAGGGGGCAGGGCGGTTGATGAAAAACTGTTTTTT | CASSLGGRAVDEKLFF | TRBJ1-4 | TRBV11-2 | once | .
TGTGCCAGTAGTATATGGGGGACTGAGGGGTTTGGCTCCTACGAGCAGTACTTC | CASSIWGTEGFGSYEQYF | TRBJ2-7 | TRBV19 | . | .
TGCGCCAGCAGCTTGAACCAAGGGGGGGGTGAGCAGTTCTTC | CASSLNQGGGEQFF | TRBJ2-1 | TRBV5-1 | . | .
TGTGCCAGTAGTATTCGGAGGACAGGGGAAGCTAACTATGGCTACACCTTC | CASSIRRTGEANYGYTF | TRBJ1-2 | TRBV19 | . | TRBD1
TGTGCCAGCGGAGCCGGGACAGGGTTTGAAGCTTTCTTT | CASGAGTGFEAFF | TRBJ1-1 | TRBV11-2 | . | TRBD1
TGTGCCAGCAGCCAGGTGGCCTACACTGAAGCTTTCTTT | CASSQVAYTEAFF | TRBJ1-1 | TRBV11-3 | few | .
TGTGCCAGCAGTTTTGGGGCAGGGGAACAGCCCCAGCATTTT | CASSFGAGEQPQHF | TRBJ1-5 | TRBV27 | . | .
TGTGCCTGGAGTGCCGGACATACCTACGAGCAGTACTTC | CAWSAGHTYEQYF | TRBJ2-7 | TRBV30 | . | .
TGTGCCAGCAGCTTAGTTGCTAGCGCAGATACGCAGTATTTT | CASSLVASADTQYF | TRBJ2-3 | TRBV11-2 | . | .
TGTGCCAGCAGCTCGATAGGCGGGAGGTTCTACGAGCAGTACTTC | CASSSIGGRFYEQYF | TRBJ2-7 | TRBV11-2 | . | TRBD2
TGTGCCAGTAGTAGGAGCTCGGGAGGCCATCAGCCCCAGCATTTT | CASSRSSGGHQPQHF | TRBJ1-5 | TRBV19 | . | .
TGTGCCAGCAGCTCCACTAAAAGACAGAGAATTGTCTACGAGCAGTACTTC | CASSSTKRQRIVYEQYF | TRBJ2-7 | TRBV5-6 | . | .
TGCGCCAGCAGCCTTTTGGCAGGGGAGACCTACGAGCAGTACTTC | CASSLLAGETYEQYF | TRBJ2-7 | TRBV5-1 | . | .
TGTGCCAGCAGCTTAGCCGGTAACGGCAGGCTCACTGAAGCTTTCTTT | CASSLAGNGRLTEAFF | TRBJ1-1 | TRBV7-2 | . | .
TGCGCCAGCAGCCAAGACCCCGGGACAATGCGCTCAGATACGCAGTATTTT | CASSQDPGTMRSDTQYF | TRBJ2-3 | TRBV4-3 | . | .
TGTGCCAGCAGCCTGGGGGCCAACGTCCTGACTTTC | CASSLGANVLTF | TRBJ2-6 | TRBV7-2 | . | .
TGTGCCAGCAGCCCTGACAGGGAGGAGTTCTTC | CASSPDREEFF | TRBJ2-1 | TRBV7-2 | . | .
TGTGCCAGCAGCCCACAGGGGGCGTACACTGAAGCTTTCTTT | CASSPQGAYTEAFF | TRBJ1-1 | TRBV7-9 | . | TRBD1
TGTGCCAGCTCGAGAACCAGGGGGTCGGAGGAGCAGTACTTC | CASSRTRGSEEQYF | TRBJ2-7 | TRBV25-1 | . | TRBD1
TGTGCCAGCAGTGATCCGGGACTAGTCACGGATACGCAGTATTTT | CASSDPGLVTDTQYF | TRBJ2-3 | TRBV6-1 | . | TRBD2
TGTGCCAGCAGCCCCGGGGACTCAACAGATACGCAGTATTTT | CASSPGDSTDTQYF | TRBJ2-3 | TRBV7-6 | . | .
TGTGCCAGCAGCTCCGCGGGGGGGCTAACCATTCAGTACTTC | CASSSAGGLTIQYF | TRBJ2-4 | TRBV5-6 | . | TRBD2
TGCAGCGTTGGAGAGACAGGGATGGGCACAGATACGCAGTATTTT | CSVGETGMGTDTQYF | TRBJ2-3 | TRBV29-1 | . | TRBD1
TGTGCCTGGAGTTTCGCGGGGGGGGCAGATACGCAGTATTTT | CAWSFAGGADTQYF | TRBJ2-3 | TRBV30 | . | TRBD2
TGTGCCAGCTCCCTTCGCCTCCCGGGGGATTACAATCAGCCCCAGCATTTT | CASSLRLPGDYNQPQHF | TRBJ1-5 | TRBV18 | . | .
TGCGCCAGCAGCAACCGGGACAGGATCACAGATACGCAGTATTTT | CASSNRDRITDTQYF | TRBJ2-3 | TRBV4-1 | . | TRBD1
TGTGCCAGCTCACCAAAAGCAGGCTCCTACGAGCAGTACTTC | CASSPKAGSYEQYF | TRBJ2-7 | TRBV18 | . | .
TGTGCCAGCAGCTTAGTTCGGGGGGGGTCCCAAGAGACCCAGTACTTC | CASSLVRGGSQETQYF | TRBJ2-5 | TRBV7-2 | . | TRBD2
TGTGCCAGCAGCTGGCCGGGACAGAGCAATTCACCCCTCCACTTT | CASSWPGQSNSPLHF | TRBJ1-6 | TRBV5-6 | . | TRBD1
TGTGCCAGCGTTCAGGGAGGCGATGGCTACACCTTC | CASVQGGDGYTF | TRBJ1-2 | TRBV28 | . | .
TGCGCCAGCAGCCTAGCGGGGATTCAAGAGACCCAGTACTTC | CASSLAGIQETQYF | TRBJ2-5 | TRBV4-1 | . | TRBD2